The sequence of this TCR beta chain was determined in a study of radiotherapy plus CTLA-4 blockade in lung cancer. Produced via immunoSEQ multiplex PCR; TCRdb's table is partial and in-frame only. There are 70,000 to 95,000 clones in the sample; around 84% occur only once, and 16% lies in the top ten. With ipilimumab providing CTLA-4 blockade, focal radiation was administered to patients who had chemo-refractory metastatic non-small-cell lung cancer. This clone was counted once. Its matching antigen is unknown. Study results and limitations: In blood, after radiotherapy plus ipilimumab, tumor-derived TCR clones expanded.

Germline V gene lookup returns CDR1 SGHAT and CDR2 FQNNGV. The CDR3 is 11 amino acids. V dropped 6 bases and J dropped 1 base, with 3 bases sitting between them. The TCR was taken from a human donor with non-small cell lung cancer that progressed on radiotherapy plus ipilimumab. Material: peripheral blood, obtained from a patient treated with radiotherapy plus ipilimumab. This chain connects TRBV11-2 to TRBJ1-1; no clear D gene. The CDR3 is CASRGNTEAFF. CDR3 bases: TGTGCCAGCAGGGGGAACACTGAAGCTTTCTTT. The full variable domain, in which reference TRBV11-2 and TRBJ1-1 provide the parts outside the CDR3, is EAGVAQSPRYKIIEKRQSVAFWCNPISGHATLYWYQQILGQGPKLLIQFQNNGVVDDSQLPKDRFSAERLKGVDSTLKIQPAKLEDSAVYLCASRGNTEAFFGQGTRLTVV.